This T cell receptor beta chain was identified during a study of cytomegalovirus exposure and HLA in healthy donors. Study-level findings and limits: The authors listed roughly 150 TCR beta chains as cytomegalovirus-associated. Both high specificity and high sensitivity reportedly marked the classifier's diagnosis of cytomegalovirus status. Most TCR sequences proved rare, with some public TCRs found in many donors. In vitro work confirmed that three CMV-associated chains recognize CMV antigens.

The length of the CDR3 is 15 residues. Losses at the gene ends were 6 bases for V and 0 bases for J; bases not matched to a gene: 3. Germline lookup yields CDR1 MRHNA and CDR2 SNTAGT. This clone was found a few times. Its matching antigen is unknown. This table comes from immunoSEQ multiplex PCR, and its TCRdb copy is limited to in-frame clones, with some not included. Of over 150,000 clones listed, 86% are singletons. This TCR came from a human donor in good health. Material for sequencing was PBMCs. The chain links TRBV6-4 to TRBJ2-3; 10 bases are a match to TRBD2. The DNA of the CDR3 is TGTGCCAGCAGCTTACTAGCGGGGAGCACAGATACGCAGTATTTT. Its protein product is CASSLLAGSTDTQYF.